This TCR beta chain derives from a study of Ad26.COV2.S vaccination and SARS-CoV-2 variants. Looking at the study overall: Sample donor was a member of the COV1001 Ad26.COV2.S trial arm.

V was shortened by 1 base and J by 5 bases, with 14 bases between the two germline ends. This CDR3 region has 16 residues. Per germline, CDR1 LGHNA and CDR2 YSLEER. Data came from immunoSEQ multiplex PCR; TCRdb stores just in-frame clones and leaves some out. The profile shows 430,000 or so clones, 85% to 90% of them singletons. The treatment was: roughly 18 received Ad26.COV2.S at low or high dose, single or two shots; roughly 5 received placebo; per-sample allocation not given. Sample collection was performed on day 63 after the first vaccine or placebo injection. Ad26 vector vaccine expressed Wuhan-strain SARS-CoV-2 spike.

The sequence derives from a person between 18 and 65 years old who received the Ad26.COV2.S COVID-19 vaccine or a placebo. The source material was peripheral blood, sampled in a trial of Ad26.COV2.S vaccine versus placebo. The chain uses TRBV4-3 and TRBJ2-2; D possibly corresponds to TRBD1 (7 bases). CDR3 sequence reads: CASSQGQGGETGELFF. The CDR3 bases are TGCGCCAGCAGCCAAGGACAGGGAGGAGAAACCGGGGAGCTGTTTTTT.